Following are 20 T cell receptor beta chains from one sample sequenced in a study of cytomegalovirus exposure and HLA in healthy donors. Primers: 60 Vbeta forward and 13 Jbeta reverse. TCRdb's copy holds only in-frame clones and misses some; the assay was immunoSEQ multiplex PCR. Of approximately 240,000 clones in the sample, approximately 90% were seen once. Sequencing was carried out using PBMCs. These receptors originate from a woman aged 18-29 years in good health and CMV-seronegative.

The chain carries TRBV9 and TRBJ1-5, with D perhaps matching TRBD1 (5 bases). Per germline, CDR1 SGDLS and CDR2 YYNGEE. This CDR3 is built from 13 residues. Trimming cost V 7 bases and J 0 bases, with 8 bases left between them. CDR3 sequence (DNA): TGTGCCAGCGGGGGGTATAGCAATCAGCCCCAGCATTTT. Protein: CASGGYSNQPQHF.

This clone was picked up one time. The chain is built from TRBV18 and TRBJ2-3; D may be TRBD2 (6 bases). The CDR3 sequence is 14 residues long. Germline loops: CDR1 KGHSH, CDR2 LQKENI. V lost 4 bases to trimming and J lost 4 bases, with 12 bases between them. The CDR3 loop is CASSLGLPPDTQYF. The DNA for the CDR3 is TGTGCCAGCTCACTCGGACTACCCCCAGATACGCAGTATTTT.

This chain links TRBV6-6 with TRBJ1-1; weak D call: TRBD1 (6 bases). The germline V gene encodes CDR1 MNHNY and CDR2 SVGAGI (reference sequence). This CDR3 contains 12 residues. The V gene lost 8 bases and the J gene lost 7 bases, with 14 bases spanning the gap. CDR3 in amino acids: CASYREQSEAFF. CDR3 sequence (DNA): TGTGCCAGCTACAGGGAACAGAGTGAAGCTTTCTTT.

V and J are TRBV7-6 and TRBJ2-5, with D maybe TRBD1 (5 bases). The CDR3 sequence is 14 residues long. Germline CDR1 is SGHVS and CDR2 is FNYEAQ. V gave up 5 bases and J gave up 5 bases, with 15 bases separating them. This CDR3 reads CASSPLGVKETQYF. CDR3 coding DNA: TGTGCCAGCAGCCCCCTAGGGGTCAAGGAGACCCAGTACTTC.

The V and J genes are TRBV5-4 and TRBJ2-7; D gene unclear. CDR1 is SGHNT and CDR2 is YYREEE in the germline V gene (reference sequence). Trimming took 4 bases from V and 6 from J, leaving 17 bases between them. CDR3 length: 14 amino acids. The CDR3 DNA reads TGTGCCAGCAGCCCCTCGCACCTATTAACCGAGCAGTACTTC. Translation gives CASSPSHLLTEQYF. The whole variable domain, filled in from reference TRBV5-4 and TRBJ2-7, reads ETGVTQSPTHLIKTRGQQVTLRCSSQSGHNTVSWYQQALGQGPQFIFQYYREEENGRGNFPPRFSGLQFPNYSSELNVNALELDDSALYLCASSPSHLLTEQYFGPGTRLTVT.

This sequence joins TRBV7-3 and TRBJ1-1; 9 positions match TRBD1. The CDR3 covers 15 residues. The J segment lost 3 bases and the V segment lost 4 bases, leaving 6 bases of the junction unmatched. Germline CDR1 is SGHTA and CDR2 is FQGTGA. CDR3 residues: CASSSDGQGHTEAFF. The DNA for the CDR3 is TGTGCCAGCAGCTCGGATGGACAGGGGCACACTGAAGCTTTCTTT.

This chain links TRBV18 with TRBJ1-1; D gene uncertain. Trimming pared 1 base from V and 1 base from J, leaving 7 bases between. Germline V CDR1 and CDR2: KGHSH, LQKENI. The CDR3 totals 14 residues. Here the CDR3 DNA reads TGTGCCAGCTCACCACAGGGAGGGAACACTGAAGCTTTCTTT. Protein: CASSPQGGNTEAFF.

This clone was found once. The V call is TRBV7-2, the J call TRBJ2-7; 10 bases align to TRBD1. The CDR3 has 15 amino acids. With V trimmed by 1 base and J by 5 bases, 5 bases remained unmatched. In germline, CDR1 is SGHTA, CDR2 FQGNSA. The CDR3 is CASSLVVTGGDEQYF. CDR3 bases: TGTGCCAGCAGCTTAGTAGTGACAGGGGGCGACGAGCAGTACTTC.

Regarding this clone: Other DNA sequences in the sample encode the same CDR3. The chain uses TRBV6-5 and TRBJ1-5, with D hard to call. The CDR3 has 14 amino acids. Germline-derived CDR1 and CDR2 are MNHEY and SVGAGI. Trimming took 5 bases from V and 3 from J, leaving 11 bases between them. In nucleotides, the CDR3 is TGTGCCAGCAGTGCTTCAGGTTTCAATCAGCCCCAGCATTTT. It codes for CASSASGFNQPQHF.

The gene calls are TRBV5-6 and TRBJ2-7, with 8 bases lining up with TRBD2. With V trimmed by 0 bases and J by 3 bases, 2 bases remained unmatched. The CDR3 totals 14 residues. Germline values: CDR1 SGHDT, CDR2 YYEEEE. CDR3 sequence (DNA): TGTGCCAGCAGCTTGGGACTAGCGCTCTACGAGCAGTACTTC. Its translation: CASSLGLALYEQYF.

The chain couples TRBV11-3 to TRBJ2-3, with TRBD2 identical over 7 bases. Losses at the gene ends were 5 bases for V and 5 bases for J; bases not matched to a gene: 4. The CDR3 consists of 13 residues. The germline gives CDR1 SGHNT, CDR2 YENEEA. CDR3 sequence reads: CASSRGVLDTQYF. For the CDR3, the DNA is TGTGCCAGCAGCCGGGGGGTTTTAGATACGCAGTATTTT.

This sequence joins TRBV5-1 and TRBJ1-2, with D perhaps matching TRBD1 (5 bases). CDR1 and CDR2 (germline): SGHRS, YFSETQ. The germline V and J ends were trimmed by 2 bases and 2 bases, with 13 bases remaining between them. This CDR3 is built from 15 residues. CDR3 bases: TGCGCCAGCAGCTTTACGGCGGGGGTAAACTATGGCTACACCTTC. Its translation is CASSFTAGVNYGYTF.

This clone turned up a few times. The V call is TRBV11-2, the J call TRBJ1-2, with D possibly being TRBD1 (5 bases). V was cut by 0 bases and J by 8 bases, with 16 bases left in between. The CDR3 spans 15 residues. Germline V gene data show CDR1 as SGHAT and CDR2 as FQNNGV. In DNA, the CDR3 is TGTGCCAGCAGCTTAGATCTAAGGCAGGGTCAAGGCTACACCTTC. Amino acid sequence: CASSLDLRQGQGYTF.

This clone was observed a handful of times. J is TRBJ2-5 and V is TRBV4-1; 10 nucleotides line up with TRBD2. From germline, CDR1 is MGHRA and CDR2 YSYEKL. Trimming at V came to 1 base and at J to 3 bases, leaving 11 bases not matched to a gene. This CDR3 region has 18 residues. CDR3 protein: CASSQGYLGTSVKETQYF. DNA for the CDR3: TGCGCCAGCAGCCAAGGCTATCTTGGGACTAGCGTAAAAGAGACCCAGTACTTC.

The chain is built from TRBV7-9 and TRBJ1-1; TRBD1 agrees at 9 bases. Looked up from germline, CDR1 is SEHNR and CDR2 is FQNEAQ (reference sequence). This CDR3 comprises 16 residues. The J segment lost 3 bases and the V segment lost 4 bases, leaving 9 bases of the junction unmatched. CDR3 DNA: TGTGCCAGCAGCTCCGTTACAGGGGGCTTTGACACTGAAGCTTTCTTT. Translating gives CASSSVTGGFDTEAFF.

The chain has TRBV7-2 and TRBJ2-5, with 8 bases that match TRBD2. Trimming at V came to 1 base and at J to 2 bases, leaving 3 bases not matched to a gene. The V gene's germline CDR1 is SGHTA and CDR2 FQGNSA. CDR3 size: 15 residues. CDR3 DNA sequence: TGTGCCAGCAGCTTAGATAGCGGGACTCAAGAGACCCAGTACTTC. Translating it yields CASSLDSGTQETQYF. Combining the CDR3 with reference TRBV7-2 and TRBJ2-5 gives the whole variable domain GAGVSQSPSNKVTEKGKDVELRCDPISGHTALYWYRQSLGQGLEFLIYFQGNSAPDKSGLPSDRFSAERTGGSVSTLTIQRTQQEDSAVYLCASSLDSGTQETQYFGPGTRLLVL.

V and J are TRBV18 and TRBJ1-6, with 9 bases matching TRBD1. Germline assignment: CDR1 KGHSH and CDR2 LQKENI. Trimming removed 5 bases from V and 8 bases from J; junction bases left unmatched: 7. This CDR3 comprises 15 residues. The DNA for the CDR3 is TGTGCCAGCTCAGCGCCGGGACAGGGCGATTCACCCCTCCACTTT. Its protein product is CASSAPGQGDSPLHF.

This CDR3 is CASSRQIPTSYNEQFF. The CDR3 DNA sequence: TGCGCCAGCAGTCGACAGATACCGACCTCCTACAATGAGCAGTTCTTC. V is TRBV23-1 and J is TRBJ2-1; a possible D gene is TRBD1 (5 bases). TRBV23-1 counts as an open reading frame of uncertain function. The CDR3 has 16 amino acids. V was cut by 4 bases and J by 0 bases, with 13 bases left in between.

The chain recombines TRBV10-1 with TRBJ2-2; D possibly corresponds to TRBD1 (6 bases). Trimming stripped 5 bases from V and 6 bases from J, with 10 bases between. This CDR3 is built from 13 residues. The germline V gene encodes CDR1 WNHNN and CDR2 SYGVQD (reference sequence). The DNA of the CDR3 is TGCGCCAGCAGTTACAGGGTTCCCGGGGAGCTGTTTTTT. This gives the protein CASSYRVPGELFF.

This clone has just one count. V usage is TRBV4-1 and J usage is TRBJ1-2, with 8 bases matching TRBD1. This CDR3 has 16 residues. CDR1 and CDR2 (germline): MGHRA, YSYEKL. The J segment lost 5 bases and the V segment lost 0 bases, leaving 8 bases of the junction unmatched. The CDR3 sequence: CASSQDLAGGRYGYTF. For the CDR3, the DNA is TGCGCCAGCAGCCAAGATTTGGCAGGGGGCCGGTATGGCTACACCTTC.